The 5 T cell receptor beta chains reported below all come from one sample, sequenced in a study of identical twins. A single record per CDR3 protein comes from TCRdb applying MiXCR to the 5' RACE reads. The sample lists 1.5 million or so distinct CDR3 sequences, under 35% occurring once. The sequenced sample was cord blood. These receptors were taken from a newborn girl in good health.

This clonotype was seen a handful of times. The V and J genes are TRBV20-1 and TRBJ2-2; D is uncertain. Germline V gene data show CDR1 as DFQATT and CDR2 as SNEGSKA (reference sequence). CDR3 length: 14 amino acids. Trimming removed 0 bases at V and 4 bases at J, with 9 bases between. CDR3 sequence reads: CSARDSGGTGELFF. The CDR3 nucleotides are TGCAGTGCTAGAGATTCTGGCGGCACCGGGGAGCTGTTTTTT.

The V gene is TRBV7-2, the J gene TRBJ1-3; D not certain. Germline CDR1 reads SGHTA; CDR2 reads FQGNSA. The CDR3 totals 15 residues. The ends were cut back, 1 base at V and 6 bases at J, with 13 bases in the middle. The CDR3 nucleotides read TGTGCCAGCAGCTTAGGGATTCGGCTGTTAAACACCATATATTTT. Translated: CASSLGIRLLNTIYF.

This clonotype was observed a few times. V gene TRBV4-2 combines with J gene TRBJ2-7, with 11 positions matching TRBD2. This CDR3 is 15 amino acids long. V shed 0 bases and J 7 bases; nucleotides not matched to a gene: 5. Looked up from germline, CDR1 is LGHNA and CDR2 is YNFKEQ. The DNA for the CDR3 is TGTGCCAGCAGCCAAGATGTGTCTAGCGGGGGGGAGCAGTACTTC. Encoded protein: CASSQDVSSGGEQYF.

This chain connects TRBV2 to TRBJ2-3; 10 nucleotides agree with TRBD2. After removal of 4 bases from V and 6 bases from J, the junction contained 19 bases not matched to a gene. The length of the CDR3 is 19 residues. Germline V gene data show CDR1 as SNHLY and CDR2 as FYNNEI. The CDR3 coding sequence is TGTGCCAGCAGTGTGTTTTCGGGAACGCTAGCGGGAGATCTCGATACGCAGTATTTT. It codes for CASSVFSGTLAGDLDTQYF.

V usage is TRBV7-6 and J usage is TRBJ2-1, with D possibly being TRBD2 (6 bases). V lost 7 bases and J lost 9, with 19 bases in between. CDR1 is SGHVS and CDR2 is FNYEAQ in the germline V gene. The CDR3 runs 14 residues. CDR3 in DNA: TGTGCCAGCACAACATGGCGGGGCCAGGGTGAGCAGTTCTTC. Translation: CASTTWRGQGEQFF. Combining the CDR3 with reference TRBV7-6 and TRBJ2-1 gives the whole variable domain GAGVSQSPRYKVTKRGQDVALRCDPISGHVSLYWYRQALGQGPEFLTYFNYEAQQDKSGLPNDRFSAERPEGSISTLTIQRTEQRDSAMYRCASTTWRGQGEQFFGPGTRLTVL.